This record concerns one T cell receptor beta chain sequence. These data come from a study of OX40 agonist ivuxolimab in advanced cancers. Assay used: immunoSEQ multiplex PCR; TCRdb lists only in-frame clones, some missing. The sample gives around 62,000 clones, 65% to 85% of which show up once; almost 4.5% is in the top ten. CDR1 SGHRS and CDR2 YFSETQ come from the germline V gene. V lost 4 bases and J lost 3, with 10 bases in between. There are 14 residues in the CDR3. Sequences were derived from CD4+ or CD8+ T cells sorted from blood, sampled in a trial of the OX40 agonist ivuxolimab. This receptor was obtained from an adult with an advanced solid tumor such as melanoma, head and neck, liver or kidney cancer. The chain employs TRBV5-1 and TRBJ1-4, with D uncertain. The CDR3 DNA reads as TGCGCCAGCAGCGTCGGCGAAGCTAATGAAAAACTGTTTTTT. This gives the protein CASSVGEANEKLFF.